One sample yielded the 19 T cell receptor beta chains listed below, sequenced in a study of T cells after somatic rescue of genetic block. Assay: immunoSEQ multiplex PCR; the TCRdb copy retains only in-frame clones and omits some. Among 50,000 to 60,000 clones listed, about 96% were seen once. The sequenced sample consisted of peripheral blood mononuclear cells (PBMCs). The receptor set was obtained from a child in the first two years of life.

The CDR3 region is CASSLSNEQFF. CDR3 in DNA: TGTGCCAGCAGTTTATCCAATGAGCAGTTCTTC. V gene TRBV28 combines with J gene TRBJ2-1, with D unresolved. CDR1 and CDR2 from the germline V gene are MDHEN and SYDVKM. The length of the CDR3 is 11 residues. Trimming removed 1 base from V and 6 bases from J, with 1 base in between.

CDR3 loop: CASSQDLNSNYGYTF. The CDR3 nucleotides read TGTGCCAGCAGCCAAGATCTCAACAGTAACTATGGCTACACCTTC. V usage is TRBV4-2 and J usage is TRBJ1-2; no reliable D call. Deletions cut 0 bases from V and 1 base from J, with 9 bases between. Germline V gives CDR1 LGHNA, CDR2 YNFKEQ. The CDR3 length is 15 residues.

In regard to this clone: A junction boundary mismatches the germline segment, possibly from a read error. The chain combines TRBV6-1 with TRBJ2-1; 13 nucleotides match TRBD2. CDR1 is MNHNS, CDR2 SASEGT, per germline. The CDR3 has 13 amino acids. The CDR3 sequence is CASSESTSGGWVF. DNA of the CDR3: TGTGCCAGCAGTGAATCGACTAGCGGGGGGTGGGTCTTC.

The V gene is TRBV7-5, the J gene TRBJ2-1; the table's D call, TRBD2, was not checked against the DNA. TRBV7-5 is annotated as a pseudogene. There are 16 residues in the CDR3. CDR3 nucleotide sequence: TGTGTCAGAAGCTCCGCCGGGAGTGAGTCCTACAATGAGCAGTTCTTC. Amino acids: CVRSSAGSESYNEQFF.

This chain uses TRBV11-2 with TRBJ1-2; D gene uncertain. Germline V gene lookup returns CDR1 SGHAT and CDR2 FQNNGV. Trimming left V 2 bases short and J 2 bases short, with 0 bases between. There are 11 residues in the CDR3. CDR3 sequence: CASSLNYGYTF. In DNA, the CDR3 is TGTGCCAGCAGCTTAAACTATGGCTACACCTTC.

CDR3: CASRLLGLAGSADTQYF. The CDR3 DNA is TGTGCCAGCAGGCTCCTCGGACTAGCGGGAAGTGCAGATACGCAGTATTTT. V and J are TRBV2 and TRBJ2-3, with 12 bases lining up with TRBD2. V dropped 6 bases and J dropped 4; count of bases not matched to a gene: 11. Germline V gene data show CDR1 as SNHLY and CDR2 as FYNNEI. This CDR3 region has 17 residues.

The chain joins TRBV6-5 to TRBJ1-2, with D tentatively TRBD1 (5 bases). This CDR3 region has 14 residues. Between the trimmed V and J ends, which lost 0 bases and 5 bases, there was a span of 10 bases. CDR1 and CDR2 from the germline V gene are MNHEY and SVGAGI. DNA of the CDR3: TGTGCCAGCAGTTACTCGGGGGGAAGATATGGCTACACCTTC. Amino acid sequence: CASSYSGGRYGYTF.

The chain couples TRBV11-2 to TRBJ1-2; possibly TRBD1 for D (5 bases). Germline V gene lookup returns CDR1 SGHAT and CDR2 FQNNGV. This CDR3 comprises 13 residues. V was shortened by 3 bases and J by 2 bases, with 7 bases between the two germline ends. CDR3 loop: CASSLGLNYGYTF. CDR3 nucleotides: TGTGCCAGCAGCTTGGGACTGAACTATGGCTACACCTTC.

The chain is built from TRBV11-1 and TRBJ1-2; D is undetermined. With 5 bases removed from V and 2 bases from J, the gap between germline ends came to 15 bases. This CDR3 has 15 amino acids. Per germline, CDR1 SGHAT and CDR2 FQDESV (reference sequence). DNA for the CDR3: TGTGCCAGCAGCCCCCAAACGGCGGCAAACTATGGCTACACCTTC. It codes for CASSPQTAANYGYTF.

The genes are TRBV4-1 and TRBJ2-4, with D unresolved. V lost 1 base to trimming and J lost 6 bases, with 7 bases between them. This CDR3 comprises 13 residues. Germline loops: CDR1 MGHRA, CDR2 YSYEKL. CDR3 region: CASSQVEANIQYF. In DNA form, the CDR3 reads TGCGCCAGCAGCCAAGTCGAAGCAAACATTCAGTACTTC.

The CDR3 region is CASSELGTSVSYEQYF. The CDR3 region has the DNA TGTGCCAGCAGTGAATTGGGGACTAGCGTCTCCTACGAGCAGTACTTC. J is TRBJ2-7 and V is TRBV25-1, with 10 bases identical to TRBD2. V shed 1 base, J shed 0 bases, and the junction held 3 bases outside the gene matches. Germline CDR1 reads MGHDK; CDR2 reads SYGVNS. This CDR3 contains 16 residues.

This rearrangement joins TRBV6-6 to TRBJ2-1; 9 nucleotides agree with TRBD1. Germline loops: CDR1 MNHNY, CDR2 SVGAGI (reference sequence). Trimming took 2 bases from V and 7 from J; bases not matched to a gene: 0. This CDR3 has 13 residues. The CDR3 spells CASSYGTGNEQFF. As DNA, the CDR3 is TGTGCCAGCAGTTACGGGACAGGGAATGAGCAGTTCTTC.

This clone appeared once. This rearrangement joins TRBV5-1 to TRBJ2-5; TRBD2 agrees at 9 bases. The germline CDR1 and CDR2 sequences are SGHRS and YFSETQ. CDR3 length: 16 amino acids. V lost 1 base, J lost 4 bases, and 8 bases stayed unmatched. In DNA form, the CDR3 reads TGCGCCAGCAGCTTGATGGCGGGAGGGCTCCTAGAGACCCAGTACTTC. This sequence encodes CASSLMAGGLLETQYF.

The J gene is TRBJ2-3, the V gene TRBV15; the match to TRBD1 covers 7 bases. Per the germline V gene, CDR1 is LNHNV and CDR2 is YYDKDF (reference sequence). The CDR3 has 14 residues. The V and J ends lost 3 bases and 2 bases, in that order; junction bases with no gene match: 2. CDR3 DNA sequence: TGTGCCACCAGCAGGGGACAGAACACAGATACGCAGTATTTT. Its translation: CATSRGQNTDTQYF.

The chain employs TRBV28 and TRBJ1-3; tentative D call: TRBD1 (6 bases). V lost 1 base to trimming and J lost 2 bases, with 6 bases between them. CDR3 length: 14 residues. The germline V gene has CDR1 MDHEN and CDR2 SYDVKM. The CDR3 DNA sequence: TGTGCCAGCAGTTTATCAGGGGCTGGAAACACCATATATTTT. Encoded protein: CASSLSGAGNTIYF.

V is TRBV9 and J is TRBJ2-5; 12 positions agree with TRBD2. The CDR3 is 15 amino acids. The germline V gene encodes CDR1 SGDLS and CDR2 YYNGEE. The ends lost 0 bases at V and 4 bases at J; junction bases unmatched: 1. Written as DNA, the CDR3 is TGTGCCAGCAGCGTAGCTAGCGGGAGGGCAGAGACCCAGTACTTC. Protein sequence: CASSVASGRAETQYF.

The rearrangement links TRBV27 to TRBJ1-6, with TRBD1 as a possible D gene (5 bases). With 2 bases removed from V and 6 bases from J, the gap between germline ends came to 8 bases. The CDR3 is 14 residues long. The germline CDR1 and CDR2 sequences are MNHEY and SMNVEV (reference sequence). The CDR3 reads CASSLGGGNSPLHF. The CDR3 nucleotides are TGTGCCAGCAGTTTAGGGGGTGGTAATTCACCCCTCCACTTT.

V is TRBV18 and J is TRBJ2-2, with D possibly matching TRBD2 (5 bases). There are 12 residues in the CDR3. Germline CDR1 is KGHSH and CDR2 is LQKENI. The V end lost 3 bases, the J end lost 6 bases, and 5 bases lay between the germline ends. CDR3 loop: CASSPGAGELFF. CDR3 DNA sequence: TGTGCCAGCTCACCGGGAGCCGGGGAGCTGTTTTTT. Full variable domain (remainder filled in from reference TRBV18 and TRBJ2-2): NAGVMQNPRHLVRRRGQEARLRCSPMKGHSHVYWYRQLPEEGLKFMVYLQKENIIDESGMPKERFSAEFPKEGPSILRIQQVVRGDSAAYFCASSPGAGELFFGEGSRLTVL.

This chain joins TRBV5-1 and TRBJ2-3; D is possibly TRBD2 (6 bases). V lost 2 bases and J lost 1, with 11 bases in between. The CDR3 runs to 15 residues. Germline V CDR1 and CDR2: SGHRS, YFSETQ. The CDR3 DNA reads TGCGCCAGCAGCTTCCCGGGACTTGGCACAGATACGCAGTATTTT. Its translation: CASSFPGLGTDTQYF.